This T cell receptor beta chain was sequenced for a study of Graves' ophthalmopathy and Graves' hyperthyroidism (dated 2018 in TCRdb). With regard to the full study: Peripheral blood samples were taken at the time of initial diagnosis, before any treatment was given. In total, approximately 130 blood samples were TCR-sequenced: 43 ophthalmopathy, some 75 hyperthyroidism and roughly 17 hyperthyroidism-to-ophthalmopathy patients. In roughly six hyperthyroidism patients, the T-cell repertoires found in thyroid tissue were compared with those found in blood. The independent validation cohort included 20 or so hyperthyroidism patients plus 17 patients who later progressed from hyperthyroidism to ophthalmopathy. The roughly 91 discovery patients were randomly divided into training and test sets at a 7:3 ratio. The study used TCR beta repertoire signatures to distinguish Graves' ophthalmopathy from Graves' hyperthyroidism and to predict progression to ophthalmopathy. Following sample collection, hyperthyroidism patients were given methimazole at a starting dose of 30 mg daily, and ophthalmopathy patients were given high-dose intravenous methylprednisolone. To explore V-J signatures that distinguish ophthalmopathy from hyperthyroidism, a discovery set of about a hundred patients was enrolled, made up of 43 with ophthalmopathy and fewer than 60 with stable hyperthyroidism. On the study overall, not on this receptor specifically: No statistical method was used to predetermine the sample size, and group allocation was not hidden from the investigators. Most expanded thyroid clonotypes with a frequency above 0.001 also appeared in blood, which suggests that blood repertoires may reflect the immune response in the thyroid. In cross-validation, the 13-signature model distinguished ophthalmopathy from stable hyperthyroidism with less than 90% sensitivity and 81% to 82% specificity, while in the test set the corresponding values were about 80% and 75%. In validation, the model predicted ophthalmopathy progression with about 71% sensitivity and roughly 72% specificity; some 13 predicted patients were CT-confirmed with GO in a median of around 6 months.

Ophthalmopathy patients were characterized by moderately to severely active disease, a Clinical Activity Score of at least 3, a NOSPECS grade of at least 4, and a disease duration under 3 months. Patients with other autoimmune diseases, uncontrolled infections, pregnancy or lactation were excluded. Diagnosis relied on clinical symptoms, serum thyroxine, TRAb, thyroid ultrasound and orbital computed tomography. PBMCs were isolated from about 10 ml of fresh peripheral blood by Ficoll-Paque density gradient centrifugation. Trizol reagent was used to extract the total RNA, and its quality was then checked on an Agilent 2100 Bioanalyzer. Germline trimming: 6 bases from V, 7 bases from J; junction bases outside gene matches: 17. CDR1 and CDR2 (DFQATT, SNEGSKA) derive from the germline V gene (reference sequence). From the cysteine through the phenylalanine, the CDR3 covers 15 amino acids. The CDR3 DNA has 45 bases and is translated from base 1.

TCR beta CDR3 regions were amplified from RNA transcripts for repertoire sequencing. The first round was an RT-PCR using HTBI primers with the Qiagen OneStep RT-PCR kit, and this first round was followed by a second-round multiplex PCR, then size selection and purification. Libraries were sequenced paired-end with 100 bp reads on an Illumina HiSeq2000. As for the original processing: SOAPnuke was used for read processing, and reads with adapters, uncalled bases, a mean Phred below 15, or no exact constant-primer or identifier match were discarded. COPE v1.2.5 was used to merge the high-quality paired reads. Clonotypes were defined as unique nucleotide sequences and were aligned to IMGT TRB V, D and J references using MiTCR v1.1. The analysis was limited to V-J combinations with a frequency above 0.0001, which together covered over 98% of repertoires. For each V-J combination, a TCR clonal expansion and chaos score was defined as the ratio of F50 clonal expansion to chaos observed in the TCRdist matrix. Features were reduced by Welch's t-statistics and random forest to around 13 V-J combinations, which fed a naive Bayes classifier. The similarity between thyroid and blood repertoires was quantified using the Morisita-Horn index. TCRdb cleaned the public reads at Q25 with fastp, built clones with MiXCR and kept in-frame beta chains. Merged by CDR3 protein, the rows form single entries marked with the most common genes and DNA. The V and J calls were not made by the authors but by TCRdb's processing. Recorded for this sample are approximately 500,000 distinct CDR3 sequences; roughly 14% of them occurred a single time. The top ten constitute roughly 9.8% of the sample.

This clonotype appeared a few times. The specificity of this receptor is unknown. No per-base quality is available; no much larger clone lies one base away. Sequencing was performed on blood. The clonotype comes from a woman aged 30 to 39 with Graves' ophthalmopathy. Donor details come from another sample of the same person, matched by shared clones. The sequence joins TRBV20-1 to TRBJ2-7, with 8 central nucleotides matching TRBD1. The sequenced DNA is TGCAGTGCCTCCCTACCCCTGGACAGGGCCGGTGAGCAGTACTTC. This translates into CSASLPLDRAGEQYF.